The T cell receptor (beta chain) described here comes from a study of blood T cell repertoires in COVID-19. Looking at the study overall: There were acute and convalescent COVID-19 samples, and they came from the United States, Italy and Spain. PBMCs, B-cell-depleted T cells, or T cells were the source of the cDNA or gDNA that made up the material.

The table came from immunoSEQ multiplex PCR; TCRdb's copy has only in-frame clones and leaves some out. This table has 110,000 or so clones, less than 80% appearing once. Deletions cut 6 bases from V and 5 bases from J, with 13 bases between. The V gene's germline CDR1 is KGHSH and CDR2 LQKENI. The length of the CDR3 is 13 residues. This sequence joins TRBV18 and TRBJ2-5, with D maybe TRBD2 (5 bases). The clonotype comes from a man between 50 and 59 years old with acute or convalescent COVID-19. The sequencing input was peripheral blood. The CDR3: CASSDLAGETQYF. The CDR3 region has the DNA TGTGCCAGCTCCGACCTAGCTGGTGAGACCCAGTACTTC. Complete variable domain (other parts from reference TRBV18 and TRBJ2-5): NAGVMQNPRHLVRRRGQEARLRCSPMKGHSHVYWYRQLPEEGLKFMVYLQKENIIDESGMPKERFSAEFPKEGPSILRIQQVVRGDSAAYFCASSDLAGETQYFGPGTRLLVL.